This T cell receptor beta chain was identified in a study of response to subunit inactivated influenza vaccine. General study points: Each seasonal influenza vaccination recruits few new T cells, the authors suggested.

One entry per CDR3 protein, called by TCRdb with MiXCR from the RT-PCR reads. This sample carries approximately 490,000 distinct CDR3 sequences, approximately 7.7% of them seen once, and the ten largest clones take around 12%. A few counts support this clonotype. What it recognizes is unknown. CDR1 is SGHRS, CDR2 YFSETQ, per germline. CDR3 length: 15 residues. V dropped 5 bases and J dropped 7 bases, with 16 bases sitting between them. This clonotype was obtained from a man aged 50 to 75 who received an inactivated influenza vaccine. Sequenced material: PBMCs from blood, taken around 2 years after vaccination. The V gene is TRBV5-1, the J gene TRBJ1-6; tentative D call: TRBD1 (5 bases). CDR3 coding DNA: TGCGCCAGCAGAGAGCAGGGACGGAAAAATTCACCCCTCCACTTT. As protein: CASREQGRKNSPLHF.